Reported below is one T cell receptor beta chain. Per the original data handling: How many nucleated cells were present was estimated from reference gene primer amplification. Produced via immunoSEQ multiplex PCR; TCRdb's table is partial and in-frame only. V, J and clone size reflect that table, while D and trimming were determined from the DNA. Of approximately 160,000 clones detected, around 87% appear once; the ten largest clones hold around 0.5%. The V end was cut by 2 bases, the J end by 2 bases, with 7 bases between. This CDR3 region has 13 residues. Germline V CDR1 and CDR2: SGHVS, FQNEAQ. The data derive from a study of blood T cell repertoires in COVID-19. Study-wide context: Samples taken during acute and convalescent COVID-19 were collected in the United States, Italy and Spain. From T cells, B-cell-depleted T cells, or PBMCs came the material, which was cDNA or gDNA.

Those enrolled in Seattle joined during active infection and were followed longitudinally afterward. The chain links TRBV7-8 to TRBJ2-7; D gene uncertain. Sequenced material: peripheral blood. The TCR comes from a man in his sixties with COVID-19, enrolled during active disease. Written as DNA, the CDR3 is TGTGCCAGCAGCTTAAACAGTCCCTACGAGCAGTACTTC. Its translation: CASSLNSPYEQYF.